One TCR beta chain is described in this entry. Its antigen is unidentified. Per germline, CDR1 SGHRS and CDR2 YFSETQ. The CDR3 totals 15 residues. V lost 1 base, J lost 5 bases, and 12 bases lay in between. This sample stems from a study of cytomegalovirus exposure and HLA in healthy donors. The PCR was carried out with 60 Vbeta primers and 13 Jbeta primers. Data came from immunoSEQ multiplex PCR; TCRdb stores just in-frame clones and leaves some out. This table holds around 110,000 clones, 79% found once. Study findings and constraints: TCR sequences were mostly rare, though some public TCRs occurred in many donors.

What was sequenced was PBMCs. This chain connects TRBV5-1 to TRBJ1-4; D ambiguous. The receptor was isolated from a man aged 25 to 40 in good health and CMV-seropositive. CDR3 in DNA: TGCGCCAGCAGCTTGTTTGAGGCACCAAATGAAAAACTGTTTTTT. As protein: CASSLFEAPNEKLFF.